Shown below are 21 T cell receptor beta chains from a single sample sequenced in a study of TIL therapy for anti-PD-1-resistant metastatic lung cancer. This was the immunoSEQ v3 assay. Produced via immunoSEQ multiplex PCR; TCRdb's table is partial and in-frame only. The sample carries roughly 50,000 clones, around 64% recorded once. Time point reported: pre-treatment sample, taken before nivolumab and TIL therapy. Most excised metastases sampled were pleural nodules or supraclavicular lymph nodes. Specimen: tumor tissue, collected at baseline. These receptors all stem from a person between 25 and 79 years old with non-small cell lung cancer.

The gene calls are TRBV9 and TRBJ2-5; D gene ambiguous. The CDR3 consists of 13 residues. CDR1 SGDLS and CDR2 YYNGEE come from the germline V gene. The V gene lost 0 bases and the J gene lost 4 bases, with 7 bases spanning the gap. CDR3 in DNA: TGTGCCAGCAGCGTAGTCACGGGAGAGACCCAGTACTTC. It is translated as CASSVVTGETQYF.

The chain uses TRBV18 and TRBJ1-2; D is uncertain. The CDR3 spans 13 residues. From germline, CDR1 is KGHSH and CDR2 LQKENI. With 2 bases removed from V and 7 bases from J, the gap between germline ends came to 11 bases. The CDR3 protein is CASSPISEVGYTF. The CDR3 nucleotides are TGTGCCAGCTCACCAATAAGCGAGGTTGGCTACACCTTC.

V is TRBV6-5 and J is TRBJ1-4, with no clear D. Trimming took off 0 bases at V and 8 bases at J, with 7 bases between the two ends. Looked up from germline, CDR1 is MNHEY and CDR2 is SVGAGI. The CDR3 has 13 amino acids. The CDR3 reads CASSYSIDEKLFF. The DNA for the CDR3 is TGTGCCAGCAGTTACTCAATCGACGAAAAACTGTTTTTT.

CDR3 region: CASSLVRQLGEKLFF. CDR3 bases: TGTGCCAGCAGCTTAGTACGGCAGTTAGGCGAAAAACTGTTTTTT. J is TRBJ1-4 and V is TRBV13; D is undetermined. Trimming left V 1 base short and J 8 bases short, with 14 bases between. The CDR3 length is 15 residues. CDR1 is PRHDT, CDR2 FYEKMQ, per germline (reference sequence).

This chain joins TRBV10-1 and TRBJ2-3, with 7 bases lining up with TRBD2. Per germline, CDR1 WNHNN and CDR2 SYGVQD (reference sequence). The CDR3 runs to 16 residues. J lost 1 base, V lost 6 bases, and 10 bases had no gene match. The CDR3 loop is CASSDNSRGGTDTQYF. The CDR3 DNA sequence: TGCGCCAGCAGCGATAACAGCCGGGGGGGCACAGATACGCAGTATTTT.

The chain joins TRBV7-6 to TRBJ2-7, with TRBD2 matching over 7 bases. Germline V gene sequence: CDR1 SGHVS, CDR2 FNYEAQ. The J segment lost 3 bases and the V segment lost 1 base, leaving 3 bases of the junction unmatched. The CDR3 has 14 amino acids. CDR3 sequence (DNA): TGTGCCAGCAGCTTAGATAGGGACTACTACGAGCAGTACTTC. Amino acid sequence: CASSLDRDYYEQYF.

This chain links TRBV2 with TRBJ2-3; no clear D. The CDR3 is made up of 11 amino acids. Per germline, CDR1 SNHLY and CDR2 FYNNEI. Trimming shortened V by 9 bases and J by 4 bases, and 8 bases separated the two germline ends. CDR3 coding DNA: TGTGCCAGAAAGGCCCCAGATACGCAGTATTTT. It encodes CARKAPDTQYF.

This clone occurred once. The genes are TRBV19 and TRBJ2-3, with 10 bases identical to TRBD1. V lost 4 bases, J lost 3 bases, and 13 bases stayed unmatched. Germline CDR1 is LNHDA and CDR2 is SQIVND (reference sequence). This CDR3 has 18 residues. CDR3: CASSTGTGVAVITDTQYF. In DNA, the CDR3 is TGTGCCAGTAGTACCGGGACAGGGGTAGCGGTTATAACAGATACGCAGTATTTT.

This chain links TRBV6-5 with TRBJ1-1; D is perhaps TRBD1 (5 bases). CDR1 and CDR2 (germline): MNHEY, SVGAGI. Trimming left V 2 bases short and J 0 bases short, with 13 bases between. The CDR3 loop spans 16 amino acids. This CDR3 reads CASSYLGEGLNTEAFF. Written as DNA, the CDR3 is TGTGCCAGCAGTTACCTTGGGGAGGGGTTGAACACTGAAGCTTTCTTT.

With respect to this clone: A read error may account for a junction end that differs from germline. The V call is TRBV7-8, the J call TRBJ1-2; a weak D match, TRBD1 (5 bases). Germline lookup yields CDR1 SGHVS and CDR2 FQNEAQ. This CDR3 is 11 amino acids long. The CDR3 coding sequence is TGTGCCAGCAGCTTGGGGGGGTCGTCGCTCTTC. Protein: CASSLGGSSLF.

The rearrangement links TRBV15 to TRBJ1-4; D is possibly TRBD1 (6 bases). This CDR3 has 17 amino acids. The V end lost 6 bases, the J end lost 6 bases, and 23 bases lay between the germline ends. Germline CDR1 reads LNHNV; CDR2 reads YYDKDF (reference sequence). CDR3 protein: CATSSKRGGYWDEKLFF. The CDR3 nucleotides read TGTGCCACCAGTTCCAAGAGGGGGGGGTATTGGGATGAAAAACTGTTTTTT.

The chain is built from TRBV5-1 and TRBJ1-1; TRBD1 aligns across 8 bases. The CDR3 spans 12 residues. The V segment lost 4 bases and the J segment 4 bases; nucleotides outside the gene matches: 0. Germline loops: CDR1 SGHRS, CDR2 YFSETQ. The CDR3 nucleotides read TGCGCCAGCAGCACAGGGGGCACTGAAGCTTTCTTT. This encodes CASSTGGTEAFF. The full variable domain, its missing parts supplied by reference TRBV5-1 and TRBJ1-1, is KAGVTQTPRYLIKTRGQQVTLSCSPISGHRSVSWYQQTPGQGLQFLFEYFSETQRNKGNFPGRFSGRQFSNSRSEMNVSTLELGDSALYLCASSTGGTEAFFGQGTRLTVV.

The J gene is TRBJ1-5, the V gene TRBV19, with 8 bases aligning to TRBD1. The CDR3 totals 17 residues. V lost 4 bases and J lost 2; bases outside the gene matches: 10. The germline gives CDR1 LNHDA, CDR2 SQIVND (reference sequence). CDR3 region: CASSTSAGQGGNQPQHF. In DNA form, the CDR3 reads TGTGCCAGTAGTACTTCCGCCGGACAGGGCGGCAATCAGCCCCAGCATTTT.

The CDR3 nucleotides are TGCGCCAGCAGCTTGGCTCTAGCTGCGGATACGCAGTATTTT. This sequence encodes CASSLALAADTQYF. The chain combines TRBV5-1 with TRBJ2-3, with D perhaps TRBD2 (5 bases). With 0 bases removed from V and 6 bases from J, the gap between germline ends came to 11 bases. CDR3 length: 14 amino acids. Germline values: CDR1 SGHRS, CDR2 YFSETQ.

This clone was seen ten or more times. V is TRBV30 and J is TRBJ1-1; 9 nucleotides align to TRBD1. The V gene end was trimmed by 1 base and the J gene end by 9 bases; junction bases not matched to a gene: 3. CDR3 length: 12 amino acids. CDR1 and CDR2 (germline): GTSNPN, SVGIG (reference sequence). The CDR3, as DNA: TGTGCCTGGAGTGAGGACAGGGGTAAAGCTTTCTTT. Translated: CAWSEDRGKAFF.

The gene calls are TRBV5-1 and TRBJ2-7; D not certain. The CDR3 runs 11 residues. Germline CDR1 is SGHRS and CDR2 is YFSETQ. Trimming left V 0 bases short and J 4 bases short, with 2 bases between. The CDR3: CASSLDYEQYF. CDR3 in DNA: TGCGCCAGCAGCTTGGATTACGAGCAGTACTTC.

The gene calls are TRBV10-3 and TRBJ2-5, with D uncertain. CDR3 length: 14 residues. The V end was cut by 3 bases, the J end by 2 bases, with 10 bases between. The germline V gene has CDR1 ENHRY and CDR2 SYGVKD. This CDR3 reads CAISEGVIQETQYF. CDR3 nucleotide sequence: TGTGCCATCAGTGAAGGAGTGATTCAAGAGACCCAGTACTTC.

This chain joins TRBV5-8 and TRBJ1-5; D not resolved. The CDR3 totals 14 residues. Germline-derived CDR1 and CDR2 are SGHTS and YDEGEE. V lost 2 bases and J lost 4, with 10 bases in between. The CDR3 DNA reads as TGTGCCAGCAGCTTCCGACTTATTAATCAGCCCCAGCATTTT. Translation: CASSFRLINQPQHF. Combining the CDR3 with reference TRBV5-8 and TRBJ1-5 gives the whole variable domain EAGVTQSPTHLIKTRGQQATLRCSPISGHTSVYWYQQALGLGLQFLLWYDEGEERNRGNFPPRFSGRQFPNYSSELNVNALELEDSALYLCASSFRLINQPQHFGDGTRLSIL.

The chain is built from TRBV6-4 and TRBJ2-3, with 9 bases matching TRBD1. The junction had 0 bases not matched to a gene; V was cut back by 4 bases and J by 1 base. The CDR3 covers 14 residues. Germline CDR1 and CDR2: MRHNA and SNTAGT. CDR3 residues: CASSGTGGTDTQYF. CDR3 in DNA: TGTGCCAGCAGTGGGACAGGGGGCACAGATACGCAGTATTTT.

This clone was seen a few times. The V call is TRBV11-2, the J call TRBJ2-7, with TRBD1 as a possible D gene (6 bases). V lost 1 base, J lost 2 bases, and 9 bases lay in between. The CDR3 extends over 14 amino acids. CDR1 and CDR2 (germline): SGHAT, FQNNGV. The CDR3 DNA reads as TGTGCCAGCAGCTTAGCGGGACAAACCTACGAGCAGTACTTC. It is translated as CASSLAGQTYEQYF.

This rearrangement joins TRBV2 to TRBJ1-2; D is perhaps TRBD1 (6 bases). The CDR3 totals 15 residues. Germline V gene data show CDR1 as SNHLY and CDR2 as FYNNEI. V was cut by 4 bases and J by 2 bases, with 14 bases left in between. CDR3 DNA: TGTGCCAGCAGTGGGCGGGGGGCGCAGAACTATGGCTACACCTTC. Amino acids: CASSGRGAQNYGYTF.